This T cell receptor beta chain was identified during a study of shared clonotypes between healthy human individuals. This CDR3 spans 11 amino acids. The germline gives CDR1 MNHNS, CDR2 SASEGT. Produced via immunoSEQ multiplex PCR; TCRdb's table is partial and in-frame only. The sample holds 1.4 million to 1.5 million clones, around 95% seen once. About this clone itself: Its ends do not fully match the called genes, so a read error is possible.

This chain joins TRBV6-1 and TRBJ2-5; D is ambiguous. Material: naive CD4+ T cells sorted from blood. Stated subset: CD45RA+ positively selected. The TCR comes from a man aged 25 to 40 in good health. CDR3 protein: CASSEVPNQDF. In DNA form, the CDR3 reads TGTGCCAGCAGTGAAGTCCCCAATCAGGACTTC.